This TCR beta chain was retrieved from a study of T cell clonality in common variable immunodeficiency. Findings and limits, study-wide: CVID patient heterogeneity limited repertoire-clinical complication correlations.

This clone was seen repeatedly, ten times or more. Its matching antigen is unknown. Sequencing ends 3 residues short of the CDR3 end; the germline J gene provides the rest. TCRdb's copy holds only in-frame clones and misses some; the assay was immunoSEQ multiplex PCR. Altogether about 40,000 clones were found in the sample, and no singletons occur. The CDR3 runs to 13 residues. Per germline, CDR1 DFQATT and CDR2 SNEGSKA (reference sequence). Trimming cost V 0 bases and J 4 bases, with 10 bases left between them. The clonotype was recovered from a person aged 18 to 75 in good health. The chain joins TRBV20-1 to TRBJ2-7; D not resolved. The sequencing input was peripheral blood mononuclear cells. CDR3 region: CSARDESAYEQYF. The CDR3 DNA, read in part, is TGCAGTGCTAGAGATGAGAGCGCGTACGAG.